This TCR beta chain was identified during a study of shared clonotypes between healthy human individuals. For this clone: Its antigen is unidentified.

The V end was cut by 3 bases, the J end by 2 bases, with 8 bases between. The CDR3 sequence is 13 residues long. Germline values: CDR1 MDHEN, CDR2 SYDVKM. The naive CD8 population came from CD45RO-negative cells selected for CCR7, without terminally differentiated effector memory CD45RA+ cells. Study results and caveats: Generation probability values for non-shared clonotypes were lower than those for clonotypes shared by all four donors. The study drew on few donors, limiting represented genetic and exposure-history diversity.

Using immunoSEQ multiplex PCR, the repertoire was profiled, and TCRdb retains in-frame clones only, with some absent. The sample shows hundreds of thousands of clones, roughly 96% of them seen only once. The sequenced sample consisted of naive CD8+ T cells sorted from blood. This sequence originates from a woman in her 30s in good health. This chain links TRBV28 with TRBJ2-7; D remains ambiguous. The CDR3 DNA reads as TGTGCCAGCAGTTTTGGCGTAGCCTACGAGCAGTACTTC. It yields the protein CASSFGVAYEQYF.